A single sample is the source of the 10 T cell receptor beta chains below, sequenced in a study of T cell responses to AZD1222 COVID-19 vaccine. The protocol was immunoSEQ multiplex PCR, while the TCRdb copy is restricted to in-frame clones and leaves out a portion. The sample shows over 100,000 clones, more than 70% of them seen only once. The starting material was peripheral blood, obtained on day 0 of AZD1222 vaccination. Every receptor here comes from an adult in good health.

The gene calls are TRBV28 and TRBJ2-1; D unresolved. CDR1 and CDR2 (germline): MDHEN, SYDVKM. V was cut by 7 bases and J by 1 base, with 2 bases left in between. The CDR3 is 11 amino acids. The CDR3 spells CASISYNEQFF. CDR3 nucleotide sequence: TGTGCCAGCATTTCCTACAATGAGCAGTTCTTC.

In regard to this clone: The same CDR3 arises from other DNA sequences in this sample as well. The chain combines TRBV27 with TRBJ2-6; D is uncertain. The CDR3 totals 15 residues. Trimming pared 0 bases from V and 0 bases from J, leaving 3 bases between. Looked up from germline, CDR1 is MNHEY and CDR2 is SMNVEV (reference sequence). The chain's CDR3 is CASSLSRSGANVLTF. For the CDR3, the DNA is TGTGCCAGCAGTTTATCTCGCTCTGGGGCCAACGTCCTGACTTTC.

The chain links TRBV20-1 to TRBJ2-7; no firm D call. Germline V gene lookup returns CDR1 DFQATT and CDR2 SNEGSKA (reference sequence). This CDR3 has 15 residues. The V gene lost 3 bases and the J gene lost 0 bases, with 15 bases spanning the gap. The CDR3 spells CSASALLLYSYEQYF. CDR3 coding DNA: TGCAGTGCTAGTGCCCTCTTGCTGTACTCCTACGAGCAGTACTTC.

The chain joins TRBV27 to TRBJ2-4; D tentatively fits TRBD1 or TRBD2 (5 bases each). The ends were cut back, 10 bases at V and 8 bases at J, with 18 bases in the middle. Germline CDR1 is MNHEY and CDR2 is SMNVEV (reference sequence). The CDR3 sequence is 13 residues long. The CDR3: CAISRGPWDIQYF. The CDR3 DNA reads as TGTGCCATCTCGAGGGGACCTTGGGACATTCAGTACTTC.

The chain joins TRBV10-3 to TRBJ1-3; a weak D match, TRBD1 (5 bases). This CDR3 contains 19 residues. Germline-derived CDR1 and CDR2 are ENHRY and SYGVKD. CDR3 bases: TGTGCTCTCCCGGGGAGGGCAGGGAATCATCTTGTCTCTGGAAACACCATATATTTT. Translating gives CALPGRAGNHLVSGNTIYF.

V usage is TRBV7-7 and J usage is TRBJ1-1; D remains ambiguous. The germline V gene encodes CDR1 SSHAT and CDR2 FNYEAQ (reference sequence). Between the trimmed V and J ends, which lost 1 base and 6 bases, there was a span of 9 bases. This CDR3 has 13 residues. In DNA, the CDR3 is TGTGCCAGCAGCTTAGTACAGAGCCCTGAAGCTTTCTTT. Its protein is CASSLVQSPEAFF.

The V and J genes are TRBV5-6 and TRBJ2-1; D gene ambiguous. Germline loops: CDR1 SGHDT, CDR2 YYEEEE. This CDR3 spans 12 amino acids. V was trimmed by 3 bases and J by 4 bases, leaving 5 bases between them. DNA of the CDR3: TGTGCCAGCAGCTCCAAATACAATGAGCAGTTCTTC. This encodes CASSSKYNEQFF.

DNA of the CDR3: TGTGCCAGCAGTTTGAGGCAGCCAGGGGATGAAAAACTGTTTTTT. It is translated as CASSLRQPGDEKLFF. The rearrangement joins TRBV28 to TRBJ1-4; D may be TRBD1 (6 bases). Trimming took 3 bases from V and 6 from J, leaving 14 bases between them. The CDR3 loop spans 15 amino acids. Germline V lookup: CDR1 MDHEN, CDR2 SYDVKM.

The J gene is TRBJ2-2, the V gene TRBV6-4; the D is unclear. Germline CDR1 is MRHNA and CDR2 is SNTAGT. The CDR3 covers 12 residues. Trimming left V 0 bases short and J 7 bases short, with 3 bases between. The CDR3 nucleotides are TGTGCCAGCAGTGACTCGTACGGGGAGCTGTTTTTT. It translates to CASSDSYGELFF.

The V call is TRBV2, the J call TRBJ2-2; possibly TRBD2 for D (5 bases). Germline lookup yields CDR1 SNHLY and CDR2 FYNNEI. With 4 bases removed from V and 5 bases from J, the gap between germline ends came to 11 bases. CDR3 size: 14 residues. The CDR3: CASSGAEGTGELFF. The CDR3 DNA reads TGTGCCAGCAGTGGTGCTGAGGGAACCGGGGAGCTGTTTTTT.